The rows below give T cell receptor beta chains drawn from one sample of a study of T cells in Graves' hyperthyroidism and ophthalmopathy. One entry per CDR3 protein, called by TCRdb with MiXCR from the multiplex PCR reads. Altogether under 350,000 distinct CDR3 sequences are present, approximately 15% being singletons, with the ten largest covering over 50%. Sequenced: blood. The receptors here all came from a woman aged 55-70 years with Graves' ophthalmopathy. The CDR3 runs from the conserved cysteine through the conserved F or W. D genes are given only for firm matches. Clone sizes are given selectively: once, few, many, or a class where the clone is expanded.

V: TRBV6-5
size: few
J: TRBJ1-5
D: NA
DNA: TGTGCCAGCAGTTACGGTAGGGGCGGGCAGCCCCAGCATTTT
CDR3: CASSYGRGGQPQHF

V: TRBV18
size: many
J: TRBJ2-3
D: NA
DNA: TGTGCCAGCTCACCACGACAGATAACAGATACGCAGTATTTT
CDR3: CASSPRQITDTQYF

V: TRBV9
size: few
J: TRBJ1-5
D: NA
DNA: TGTGCCAGCAGCGTCGAGGGCAGAGTCAATCAGCCCCAGCATTTT
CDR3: CASSVEGRVNQPQHF

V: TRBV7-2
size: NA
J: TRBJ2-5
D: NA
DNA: TGTGCCAGCAGCTTAGCACTCGGGCCGCTAGAGACCCAGTACTTC
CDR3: CASSLALGPLETQYF

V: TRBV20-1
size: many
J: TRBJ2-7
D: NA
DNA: TGCAGTGTACGACCTCGAGGGGCAGTTTACGAGCAGTACTTC
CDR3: CSVRPRGAVYEQYF

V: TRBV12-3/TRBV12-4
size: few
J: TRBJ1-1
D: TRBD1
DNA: TGTGCCAGCAGTTTAGGGACAGGGTGGACTGAAGCTTTCTTT
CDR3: CASSLGTGWTEAFF

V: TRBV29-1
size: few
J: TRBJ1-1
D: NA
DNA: TGCAGCGCACAACTATCGGGCACTGAAGCTTTCTTT
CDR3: CSAQLSGTEAFF

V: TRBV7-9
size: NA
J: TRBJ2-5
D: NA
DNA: TGTGCCAGCAGCTTAACGGGGGGCAAGTACCAAGAGACCCAGTACTTC
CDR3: CASSLTGGKYQETQYF

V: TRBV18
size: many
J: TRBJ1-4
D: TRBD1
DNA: TGTGCCAGCTCAAGGGACAGGGCCAGCGAAAAACTGTTTTTT
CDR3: CASSRDRASEKLFF

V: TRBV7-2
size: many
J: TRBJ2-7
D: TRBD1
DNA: TGTGCCAGCAGCTTAGTTTTTTCACAGGGGCGCGAGCAGTACTTC
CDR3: CASSLVFSQGREQYF

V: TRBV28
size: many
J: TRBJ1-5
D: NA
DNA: TGTGCCAGCAGCCCACCTCGGCGGGGCAATCAGCCCCAGCATTTT
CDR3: CASSPPRRGNQPQHF

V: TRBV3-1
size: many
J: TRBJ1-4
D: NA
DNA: TGTGCCAGCAGCCAAGATCTTCTTGCCCCCGGGGAAAAACTGTTTTTT
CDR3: CASSQDLLAPGEKLFF

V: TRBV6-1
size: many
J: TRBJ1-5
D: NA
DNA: TGTGCCAGCAGACACACGCCTAATCAGCCCCAGCATTTT
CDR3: CASRHTPNQPQHF

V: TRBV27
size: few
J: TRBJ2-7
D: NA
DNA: TGTGCCAGCAGTTTCAGTAGTGCGAGGGGGGGAGGACGGGCCTACGAGCAGTACTTC
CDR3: CASSFSSARGGGRAYEQYF

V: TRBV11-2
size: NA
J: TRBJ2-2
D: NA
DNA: TGTGCCAGCAGCTTAATTCGAGGAGTCGGGGAGCTGTTTTTT
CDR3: CASSLIRGVGELFF

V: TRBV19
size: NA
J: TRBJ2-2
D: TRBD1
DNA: TGTGCCAGTAGTCAGACAGGGGTTGCCACCGGGGAGCTGTTTTTT
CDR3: CASSQTGVATGELFF

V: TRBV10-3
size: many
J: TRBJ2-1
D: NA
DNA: TGTGCCATCAGAGGGTTAGGGCTAGCGTCCAATGAGCAGTTCTTC
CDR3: CAIRGLGLASNEQFF